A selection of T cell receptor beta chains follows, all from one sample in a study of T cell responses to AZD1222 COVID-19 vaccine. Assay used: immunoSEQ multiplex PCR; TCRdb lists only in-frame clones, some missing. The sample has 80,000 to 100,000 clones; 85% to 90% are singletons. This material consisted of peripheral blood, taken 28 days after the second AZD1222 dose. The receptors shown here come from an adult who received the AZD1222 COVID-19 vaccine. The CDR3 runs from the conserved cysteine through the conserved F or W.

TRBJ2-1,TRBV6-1,CASSEGPNNEQFF
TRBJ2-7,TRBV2,CASSEREGSYEQYF
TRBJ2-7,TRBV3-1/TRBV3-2,CASSQAPFGGSYEQYF
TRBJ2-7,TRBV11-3,CASSSGQDGSYEQYF
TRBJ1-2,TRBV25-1,CASTTGAGYTF
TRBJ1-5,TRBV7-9,CASSLQGSNQPQHF
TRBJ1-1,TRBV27,CASSSLGISNTEAFF
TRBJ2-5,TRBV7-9,CASSLGTGDQETQYF
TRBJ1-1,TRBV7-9,CASSHGLGTVGTEAFF
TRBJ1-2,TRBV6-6,CASSYSEARPEIPF
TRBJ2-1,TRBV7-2,CASSQDRDNEQFF
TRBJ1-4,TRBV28,CASSTQGATNEKLFF
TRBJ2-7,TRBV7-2,CASSFPPGRGYEQYF
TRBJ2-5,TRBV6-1,CASSESMSGADQETQYF
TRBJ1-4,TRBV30,CAWSLRGGNEKLFF
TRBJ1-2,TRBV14,CASSQVDRGTYTF
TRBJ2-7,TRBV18,CASSPATGPSTSYEQYF
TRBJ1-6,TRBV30,CAWSAAFNSPLHF
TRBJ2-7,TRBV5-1,CASWGIGSYEQYF
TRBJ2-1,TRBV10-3,CAISESAKREGRDEQFF
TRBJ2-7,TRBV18,CASSPPNTGQGPIVF
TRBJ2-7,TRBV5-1,CASSPGGTSGGYEQYF
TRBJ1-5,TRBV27,CASSSRQGGQPQHF
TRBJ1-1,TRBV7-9,CASRPWQGVNTEAFF
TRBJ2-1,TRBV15,CATSRGGSSYNEQFF
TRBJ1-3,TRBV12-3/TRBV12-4,CASSFGNTIYF
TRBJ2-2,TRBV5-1,CASSPEGTGAGELFF
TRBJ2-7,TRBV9,CASSTGTGPYEQYF
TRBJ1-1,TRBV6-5,CASSFLQQGASEAFF
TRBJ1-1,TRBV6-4,CASSESANTEAFF
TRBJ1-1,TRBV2,CASGLQNTEAFF
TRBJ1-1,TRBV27,CASSTAGLYTEAFF
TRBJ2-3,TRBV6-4,CASSPGTSGGTDTQYF
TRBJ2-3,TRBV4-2,CASRPQLIANTDTQYF
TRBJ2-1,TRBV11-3,CASSLGLGSPEYNEQFF
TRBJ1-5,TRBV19,CASSIIRDQPQHF
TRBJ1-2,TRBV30,CAWSVGESYGYTF
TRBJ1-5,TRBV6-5,CASSKGQGYNQPQHF
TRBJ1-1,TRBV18,CASSPTDVNTEAFF
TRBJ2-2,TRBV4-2,CASSQEGVSTGELFF
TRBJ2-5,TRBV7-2,CASSLMFSGETQYF
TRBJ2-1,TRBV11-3,CASRRRSYNEQFF
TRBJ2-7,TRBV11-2,CASSVTYEQYF
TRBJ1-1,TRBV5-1,CATKGTENTEAFF
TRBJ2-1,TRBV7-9,CASSLEAEYNEQFF
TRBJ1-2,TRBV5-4,CASSLEVPDKSNGYTF
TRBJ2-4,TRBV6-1,CASSEATRGQNIQYF
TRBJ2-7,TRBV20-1,CSAGTDYEQYF
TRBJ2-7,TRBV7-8,CASRLTGTGAGEQYF